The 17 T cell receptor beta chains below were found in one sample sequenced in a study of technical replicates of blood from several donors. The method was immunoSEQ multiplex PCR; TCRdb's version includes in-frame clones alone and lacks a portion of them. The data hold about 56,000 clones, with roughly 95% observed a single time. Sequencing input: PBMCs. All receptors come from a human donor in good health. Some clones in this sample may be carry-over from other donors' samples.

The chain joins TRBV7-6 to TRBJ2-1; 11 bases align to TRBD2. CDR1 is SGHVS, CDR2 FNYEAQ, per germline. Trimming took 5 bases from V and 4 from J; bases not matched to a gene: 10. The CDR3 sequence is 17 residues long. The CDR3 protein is CASSARPLAGGYNEQFF. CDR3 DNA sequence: TGTGCCAGCAGCGCGAGACCTCTAGCGGGGGGTTACAATGAGCAGTTCTTC.

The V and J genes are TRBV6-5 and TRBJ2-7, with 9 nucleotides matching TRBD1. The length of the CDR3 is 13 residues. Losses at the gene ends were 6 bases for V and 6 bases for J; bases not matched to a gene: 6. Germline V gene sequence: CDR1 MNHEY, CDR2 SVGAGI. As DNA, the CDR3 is TGTGCCAGCAGCCCAACAGGGGGCGGCGAGCAGTACTTC. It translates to CASSPTGGGEQYF.

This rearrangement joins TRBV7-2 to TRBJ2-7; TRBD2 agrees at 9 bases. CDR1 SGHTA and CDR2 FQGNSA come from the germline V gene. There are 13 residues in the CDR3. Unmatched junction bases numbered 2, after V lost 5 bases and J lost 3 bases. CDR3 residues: CASSALAGYEQYF. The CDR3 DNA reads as TGTGCCAGCAGCGCACTAGCGGGCTACGAGCAGTACTTC.

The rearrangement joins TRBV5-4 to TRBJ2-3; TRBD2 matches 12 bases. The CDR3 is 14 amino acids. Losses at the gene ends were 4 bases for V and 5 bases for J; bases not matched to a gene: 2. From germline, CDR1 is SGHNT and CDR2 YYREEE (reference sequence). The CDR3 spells CASSQGLAGDTQYF. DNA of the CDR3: TGTGCCAGCAGCCAGGGACTAGCGGGAGATACGCAGTATTTT.

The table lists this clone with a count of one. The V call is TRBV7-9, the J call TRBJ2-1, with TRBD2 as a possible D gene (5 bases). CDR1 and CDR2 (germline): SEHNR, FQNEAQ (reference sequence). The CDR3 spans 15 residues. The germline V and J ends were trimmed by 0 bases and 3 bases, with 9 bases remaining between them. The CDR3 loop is CASSLAEGFYNEQFF. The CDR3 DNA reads TGTGCCAGCAGCTTAGCTGAGGGATTCTACAATGAGCAGTTCTTC. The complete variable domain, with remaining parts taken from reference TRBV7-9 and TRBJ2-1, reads DTGVSQNPRHKITKRGQNVTFRCDPISEHNRLYWYRQTLGQGPEFLTYFQNEAQLEKSRLLSDRFSAERPKGSFSTLEIQRTEQGDSAMYLCASSLAEGFYNEQFFGPGTRLTVL.

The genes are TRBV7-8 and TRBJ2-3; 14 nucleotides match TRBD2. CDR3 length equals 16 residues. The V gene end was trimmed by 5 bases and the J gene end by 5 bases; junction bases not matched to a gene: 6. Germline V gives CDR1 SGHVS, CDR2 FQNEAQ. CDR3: CASSLRTSGGLDTQYF. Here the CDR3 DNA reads TGTGCCAGCAGCCTGCGGACTAGCGGGGGGCTAGATACGCAGTATTTT.

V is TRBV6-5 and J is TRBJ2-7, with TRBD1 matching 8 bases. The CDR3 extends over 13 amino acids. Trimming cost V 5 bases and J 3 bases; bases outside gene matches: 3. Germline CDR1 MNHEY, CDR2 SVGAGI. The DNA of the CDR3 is TGTGCCAGCAGTCAGGGGGCTTACTACGAGCAGTACTTC. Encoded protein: CASSQGAYYEQYF.

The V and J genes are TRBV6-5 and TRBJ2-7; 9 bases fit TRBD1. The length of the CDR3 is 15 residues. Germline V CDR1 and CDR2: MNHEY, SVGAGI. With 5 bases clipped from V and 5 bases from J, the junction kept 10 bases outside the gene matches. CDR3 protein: CASSGSGTGFNEQYF. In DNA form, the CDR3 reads TGTGCCAGCAGTGGCTCGGGGACAGGGTTTAACGAGCAGTACTTC.

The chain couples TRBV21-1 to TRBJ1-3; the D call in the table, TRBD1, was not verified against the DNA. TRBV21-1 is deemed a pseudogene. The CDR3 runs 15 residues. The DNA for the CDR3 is TGTGCCAGCAGCAAGACACAGGGTTCTGGAAACACCATATATTTT. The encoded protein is CASSKTQGSGNTIYF.

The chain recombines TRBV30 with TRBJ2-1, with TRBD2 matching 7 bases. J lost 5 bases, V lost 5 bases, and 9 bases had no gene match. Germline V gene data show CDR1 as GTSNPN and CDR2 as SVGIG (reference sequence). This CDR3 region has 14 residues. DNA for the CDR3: TGTGCCTGGGGCCCTAGCGGAGTTCACAATGAGCAGTTCTTC. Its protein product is CAWGPSGVHNEQFF.

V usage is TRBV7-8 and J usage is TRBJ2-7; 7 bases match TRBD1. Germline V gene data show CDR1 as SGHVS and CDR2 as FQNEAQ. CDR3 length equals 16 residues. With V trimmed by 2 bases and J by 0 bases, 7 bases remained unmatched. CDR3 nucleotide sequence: TGTGCCAGCAGCTTAAAAGCGACAGGGAACTCCTACGAGCAGTACTTC. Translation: CASSLKATGNSYEQYF.

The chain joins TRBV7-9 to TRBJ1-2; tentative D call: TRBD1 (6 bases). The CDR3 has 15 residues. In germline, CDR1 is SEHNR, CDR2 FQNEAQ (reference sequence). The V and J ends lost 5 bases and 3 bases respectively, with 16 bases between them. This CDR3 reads CASSSRDKRDYGYTF. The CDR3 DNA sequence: TGTGCCAGCAGCAGCCGGGACAAAAGGGACTATGGCTACACCTTC.

CDR3 region: CASSLAAGGTDTQYF. CDR3 in DNA: TGTGCCAGCAGCTTGGCCGCGGGAGGCACAGATACGCAGTATTTT. The chain links TRBV5-4 to TRBJ2-3; 7 bases are shared with TRBD2. Germline lookup yields CDR1 SGHNT and CDR2 YYREEE (reference sequence). V lost 0 bases to trimming and J lost 1 base; unmatched junction nucleotides: 2. This CDR3 region has 15 residues.

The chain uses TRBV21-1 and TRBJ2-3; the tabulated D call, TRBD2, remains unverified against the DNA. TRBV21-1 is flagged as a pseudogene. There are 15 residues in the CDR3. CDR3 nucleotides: TGTGCCAGCAGCAAAGCGAAGCGTTGCACAGATACGCAGTATTTT. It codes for CASSKAKRCTDTQYF.

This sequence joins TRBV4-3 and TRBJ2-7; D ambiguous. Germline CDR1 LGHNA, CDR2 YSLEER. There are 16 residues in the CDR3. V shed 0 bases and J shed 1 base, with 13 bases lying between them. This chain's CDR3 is CASSQEWPGQSYEQYF. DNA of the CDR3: TGCGCCAGCAGCCAAGAATGGCCTGGCCAATCCTACGAGCAGTACTTC.

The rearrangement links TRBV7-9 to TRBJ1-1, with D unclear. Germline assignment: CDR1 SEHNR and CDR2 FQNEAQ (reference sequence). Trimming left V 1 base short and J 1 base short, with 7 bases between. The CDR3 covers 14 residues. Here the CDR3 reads CASSLGVANTEAFF. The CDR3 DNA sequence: TGTGCCAGCAGCTTAGGCGTAGCGAACACTGAAGCTTTCTTT. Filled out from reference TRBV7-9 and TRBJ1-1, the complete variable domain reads DTGVSQNPRHKITKRGQNVTFRCDPISEHNRLYWYRQTLGQGPEFLTYFQNEAQLEKSRLLSDRFSAERPKGSFSTLEIQRTEQGDSAMYLCASSLGVANTEAFFGQGTRLTVV.

CDR3 DNA sequence: TGCGCCAGCAGCCCCTACGGACAGGGGAATGAAAAACTGTTTTTT. As protein: CASSPYGQGNEKLFF. The chain combines TRBV5-1 with TRBJ1-4; 9 bases are shared with TRBD1. Germline V gives CDR1 SGHRS, CDR2 YFSETQ. The V segment lost 4 bases and the J segment 5 bases; nucleotides outside the gene matches: 6. The CDR3 has 15 amino acids.